This is a list of T cell receptor beta chains from one sample in a study of radiotherapy plus CTLA-4 blockade in lung cancer. Libraries were prepared by immunoSEQ multiplex PCR; TCRdb keeps only in-frame clonotypes and omits some of them. The sample has about 59,000 clones, around 68% seen once. The source material was peripheral blood, sampled from a patient treated with radiotherapy plus ipilimumab. The receptors derive from a human donor with non-small cell lung cancer whose response to radiotherapy plus ipilimumab could not be evaluated. Both conserved end residues are part of each CDR3. Each record gives: D gene, V gene, clone size, J gene, CDR3 protein, CDR3 DNA. D genes are given only for firm matches. Clone size is stated in some rows and not others, as once, few, many or a class when expanded.

>NA|TRBV2|NA|TRBJ2-6
CASQGQSNVLTF
TGTGCCAGTCAGGGGCAGTCCAACGTCCTGACTTTC
>TRBD1|TRBV5-1|NA|TRBJ1-5
CASSPTGVNQPQHF
TGCGCCAGCAGCCCGACAGGGGTAAATCAGCCCCAGCATTTT
>NA|TRBV5-1|NA|TRBJ2-7
CASSWGSGGYNEQYF
TGCGCCAGCAGCTGGGGATCGGGGGGCTATAACGAGCAGTACTTC
>NA|TRBV5-6|NA|TRBJ2-5
CASSFRGSETQYF
TGTGCCAGCAGCTTTCGGGGATCGGAGACCCAGTACTTC
>NA|TRBV19|NA|TRBJ1-1
CASSGVSNTEAFF
TGTGCCAGTTCGGGGGTCTCGAACACTGAAGCTTTCTTT
>NA|TRBV4-1|NA|TRBJ1-6
CASSQSRDNSPLHF
TGCGCCAGCAGCCAATCCCGAGATAATTCACCCCTCCACTTT
>TRBD2|TRBV10-3|NA|TRBJ2-5
CAIRAGLAGETQYF
TGTGCCATCAGGGCGGGACTAGCGGGAGAGACCCAGTACTTC
>TRBD2|TRBV5-4|few|TRBJ2-2
CASSLGGLASRDTGELFF
TGTGCCAGCAGCTTGGGGGGACTAGCATCACGGGACACCGGGGAGCTGTTTTTT
>NA|TRBV4-1|NA|TRBJ2-7
CASSQDMGGHPYEQYF
TGCGCCAGCAGCCAAGACATGGGAGGACATCCCTACGAGCAGTACTTC
>NA|TRBV5-6|many|TRBJ1-1
CASSSIYRVNPEAFF
TGTGCCAGCAGTTCAATCTACAGGGTCAATCCTGAAGCTTTCTTT
>TRBD2|TRBV7-9|NA|TRBJ2-7
CASSPSRGSIYEQYF
TGTGCCAGCAGCCCTAGCCGCGGGAGTATCTACGAGCAGTACTTC
>NA|TRBV5-6|NA|TRBJ2-6
CASSLPSGANVLTF
TGTGCCAGCAGCTTGCCCTCCGGGGCCAACGTCCTGACTTTC
>TRBD2|TRBV10-1|NA|TRBJ2-3
CASSEAGSTDTQYF
TGCGCCAGCAGTGAAGCGGGGAGCACAGATACGCAGTATTTT
>TRBD1|TRBV5-1|NA|TRBJ1-1
CASSNGQGVYTEAFF
TGCGCCAGCAGCAACGGACAGGGAGTGTACACTGAAGCTTTCTTT
>TRBD2|TRBV27|NA|TRBJ2-1
CASSFLGTSVPEQFF
TGTGCCAGCAGTTTTCTCGGGACTAGTGTCCCCGAGCAGTTCTTC
>NA|TRBV28|NA|TRBJ2-1
CASQTAGDEQFF
TGTGCCAGCCAAACCGCGGGTGATGAGCAGTTCTTC
>NA|TRBV5-1|NA|TRBJ2-6
CASSLQGSGANVLTF
TGCGCCAGCAGCTTACAGGGATCCGGGGCCAACGTCCTGACCTTC
>NA|TRBV6-5|NA|TRBJ2-1
CASSYSGGDNEQFF
TGTGCCAGCAGTTACTCGGGGGGAGACAATGAGCAGTTCTTC
>NA|TRBV5-4|NA|TRBJ1-2
CASSLVGGTNYGYTF
TGTGCCAGCAGCTTGGTGGGGGGTACTAACTATGGCTACACCTTC
>TRBD1|TRBV6-5|NA|TRBJ1-1
CASRPTGGRNEAFF
TGTGCCAGCAGACCCACAGGGGGGAGGAATGAAGCTTTCTTT
>TRBD2|TRBV6-5|NA|TRBJ2-7
CASSVRGINEQYF
TGTGCCAGCAGTGTGCGGGGGATTAACGAGCAGTACTTC
>NA|TRBV30|few|TRBJ1-3
CAWTIRGGFSGNTIYF
TGTGCCTGGACCATCCGGGGGGGGTTCTCTGGAAACACCATATATTTT
>TRBD1|TRBV7-2|NA|TRBJ2-5
CASSPGVRGRGETQYF
TGTGCCAGCAGCCCCGGGGTGAGGGGGCGCGGAGAGACCCAGTACTTC
>NA|TRBV6-5|NA|TRBJ1-3
CASISGVSGNTIYF
TGTGCCAGCATCTCGGGTGTCTCTGGAAACACCATATATTTT
>TRBD1|TRBV7-2|NA|TRBJ1-3
CASSRGQEGLGNTIYF
TGTGCCAGCAGCCGAGGACAGGAGGGTCTTGGAAACACCATATATTTT
>TRBD2|TRBV27|few|TRBJ2-3
CASRGLAAQDTQYF
TGTGCCAGCAGGGGACTAGCGGCACAGGATACGCAGTATTTT
>NA|TRBV7-2|few|TRBJ2-1
CASSLLFAGEQFF
TGTGCCAGCAGCTTACTGTTTGCGGGTGAGCAGTTCTTC
>NA|TRBV2|once|TRBJ2-4
CASVGGLNIQYF
TGTGCCAGCGTTGGGGGCTTAAACATTCAGTACTTC
>TRBD2|TRBV7-9|NA|TRBJ2-1
CASILTGLAGGYNEQFF
TGTGCCAGCATACTAACGGGACTAGCGGGAGGTTACAATGAGCAGTTCTTC
>TRBD1|TRBV5-1|NA|TRBJ1-2
CASSLGTGDLYGYTF
TGCGCCAGCAGCTTGGGGACAGGGGACCTATATGGCTACACCTTC
>NA|TRBV28|NA|TRBJ1-2
CASSLNSHGYTF
TGTGCCAGCAGTTTAAACTCCCACGGCTACACCTTC
>NA|TRBV29-1|NA|TRBJ1-1
CSVPREGNTEAFF
TGCAGCGTCCCCCGGGAGGGCAACACTGAAGCTTTCTTT
>NA|TRBV7-3|once|TRBJ2-1
CASSLRGLNEQFF
TGTGCCAGCAGTTTGCGCGGGCTCAATGAGCAGTTCTTC
>NA|TRBV7-7|NA|TRBJ2-1
CASSLEAADTYNEQFF
TGTGCCAGCAGCTTAGAGGCGGCGGATACCTACAATGAGCAGTTCTTC
>NA|TRBV21-1|NA|TRBJ2-3
CASNYLGGVGTDTQYF
TGTGCCAGCAACTACCTAGGGGGAGTTGGCACAGATACGCAGTATTTT
>TRBD1|TRBV7-2|NA|TRBJ1-2
CASSRIQGNYGYTF
TGTGCCAGCAGCCGAATACAGGGGAACTATGGCTACACCTTC
>NA|TRBV1|few|TRBJ1-2
CTSSQDQGASGYTF
TGCACCAGCAGCCAAGATCAGGGGGCGTCTGGCTACACCTTC
>NA|TRBV9|few|TRBJ2-5
CASSVGGELIQETQYF
TGTGCCAGCAGCGTAGGGGGGGAATTGATCCAAGAGACCCAGTACTTC
>TRBD1|TRBV11-3|NA|TRBJ2-3
CASTGQTVDTQYF
TGTGCCAGCACGGGACAGACGGTAGATACGCAGTATTTT
>NA|TRBV29-1|NA|TRBJ1-1
CSVDQGNTEAFF
TGCAGCGTGGATCAGGGGAACACTGAAGCTTTCTTT
>NA|TRBV19|NA|TRBJ1-5
CASTATDRFNQPQHF
TGTGCCAGTACTGCCACCGACAGATTCAATCAGCCCCAGCATTTT
>NA|TRBV7-3|NA|TRBJ2-3
CASSLSGERTDTQYF
TGTGCCAGCAGCTTATCCGGGGAACGCACAGATACGCAGTATTTT
>NA|TRBV28|NA|TRBJ1-3
CASSSGFLGNTIYF
TGTGCCAGCAGTTCCGGGTTCCTTGGAAACACCATATATTTT
>NA|TRBV7-2|NA|TRBJ2-4
CASSLDTGSAKNIQYF
TGTGCCAGCAGCTTAGACACAGGGTCTGCCAAAAACATTCAGTACTTC
>TRBD2|TRBV6-1|NA|TRBJ2-2
CASSVSGRAPGELFF
TGTGCCAGCAGTGTTAGCGGGAGGGCCCCCGGGGAGCTGTTTTTT
>NA|TRBV5-1|NA|TRBJ1-1
CASSLAGDTEAFF
TGCGCCAGCAGCTTGGCCGGGGACACTGAAGCTTTCTTT
>NA|TRBV7-6|NA|TRBJ2-7
CASSSIYSYEQYF
TGTGCCAGCAGCTCCATCTACTCCTACGAGCAGTACTTC
>NA|TRBV6-1|NA|TRBJ1-1
CASSDRLGNTEAFF
TGTGCCAGCAGTGACAGGTTAGGGAACACTGAAGCTTTCTTT
>NA|TRBV27|NA|TRBJ1-2
CASSLSVGGAGVYGYTF
TGTGCCAGCAGTTTATCCGTAGGGGGTGCAGGTGTATATGGCTACACCTTC
>NA|TRBV2|once|TRBJ1-2
CASSVNGGNYGYTF
TGTGCCAGCAGTGTTAACGGGGGTAACTATGGCTACACCTTC
>NA|TRBV7-9|NA|TRBJ2-2
CASSWGGGELFF
TGTGCCAGCAGCTGGGGCGGCGGGGAGCTGTTTTTT
>NA|TRBV5-1|NA|TRBJ1-2
CASSFQGTNYGYTF
TGCGCCAGCAGTTTTCAGGGTACTAACTATGGCTACACCTTC
>NA|TRBV28|NA|TRBJ2-7
CASRPTGSSYEQYF
TGTGCCAGCAGGCCTACAGGGAGCTCCTACGAGCAGTACTTC
>NA|TRBV18|NA|TRBJ2-7
CASSARVFYEQYF
TGTGCCAGCTCAGCCCGGGTTTTCTACGAGCAGTACTTC
>TRBD2|TRBV5-4|NA|TRBJ2-4
CASSTDPGGIQYF
TGTGCCAGCAGCACCGATCCGGGGGGGATTCAGTACTTC
>TRBD1|TRBV2|NA|TRBJ1-2
CASSQDRVGGYTF
TGTGCCAGCAGTCAGGACAGGGTAGGCGGCTACACCTTC
>NA|TRBV28|NA|TRBJ1-5
CASSTTGVNQPQHF
TGTGCCAGCAGTACGACCGGGGTCAATCAGCCCCAGCATTTT
>NA|TRBV5-6|NA|TRBJ2-2
CASSLVGGGELFF
TGTGCCAGCAGCTTAGTCGGCGGCGGGGAGCTGTTTTTT
>NA|TRBV7-3|NA|TRBJ2-2
CASRPQGTGELFF
TGTGCCAGCAGACCCCAGGGGACCGGGGAGCTGTTTTTT